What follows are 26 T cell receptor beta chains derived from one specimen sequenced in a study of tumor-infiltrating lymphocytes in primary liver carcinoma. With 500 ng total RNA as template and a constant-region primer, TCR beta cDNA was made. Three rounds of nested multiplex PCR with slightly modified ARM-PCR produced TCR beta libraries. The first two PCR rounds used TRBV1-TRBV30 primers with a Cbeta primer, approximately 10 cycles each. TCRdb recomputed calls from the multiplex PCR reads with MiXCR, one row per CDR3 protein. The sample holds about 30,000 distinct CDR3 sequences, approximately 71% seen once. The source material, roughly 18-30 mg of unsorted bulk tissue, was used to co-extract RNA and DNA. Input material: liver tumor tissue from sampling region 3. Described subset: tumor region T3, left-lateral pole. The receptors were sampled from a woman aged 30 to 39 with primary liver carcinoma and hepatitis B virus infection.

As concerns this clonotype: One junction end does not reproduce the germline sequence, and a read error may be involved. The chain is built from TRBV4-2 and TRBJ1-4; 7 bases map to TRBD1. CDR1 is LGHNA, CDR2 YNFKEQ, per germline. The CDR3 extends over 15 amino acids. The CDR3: CANSQYLVTGRKLFF. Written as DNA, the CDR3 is TGTGCCAACAGCCAATATCTAGTGACAGGGAGAAAACTGTTTTTT.

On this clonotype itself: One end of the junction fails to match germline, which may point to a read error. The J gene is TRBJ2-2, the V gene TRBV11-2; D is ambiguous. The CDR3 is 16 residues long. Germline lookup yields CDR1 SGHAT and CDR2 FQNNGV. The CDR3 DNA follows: TGTGTCAGCAGCCCCGACCCCCTATTGAACACCGGGGAGCTGTTTTTT. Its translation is CVSSPDPLLNTGELFF.

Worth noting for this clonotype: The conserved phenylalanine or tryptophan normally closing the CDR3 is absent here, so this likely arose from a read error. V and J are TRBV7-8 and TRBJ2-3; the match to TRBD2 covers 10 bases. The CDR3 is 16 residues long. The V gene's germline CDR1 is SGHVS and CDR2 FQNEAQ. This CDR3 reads CASSLEAGGPGDTQYY. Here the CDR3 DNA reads TGTGCCAGCAGCTTAGAAGCGGGAGGGCCTGGTGATACCCAGTATTAT.

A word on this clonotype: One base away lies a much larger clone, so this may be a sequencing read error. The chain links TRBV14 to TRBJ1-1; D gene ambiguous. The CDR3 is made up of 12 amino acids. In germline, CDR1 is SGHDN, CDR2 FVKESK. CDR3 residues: CTSSQSGSVTFF. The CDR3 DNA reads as TGTACCAGCAGCCAATCTGGGAGTGTGACTTTCTTT.

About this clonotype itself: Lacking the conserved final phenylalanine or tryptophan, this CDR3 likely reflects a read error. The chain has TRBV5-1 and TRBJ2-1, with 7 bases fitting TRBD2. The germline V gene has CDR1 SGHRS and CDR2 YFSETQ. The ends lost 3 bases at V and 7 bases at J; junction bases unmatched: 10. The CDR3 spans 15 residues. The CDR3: CASSSGVAGSNEQFL. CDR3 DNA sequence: TGCGCCAGCAGCTCCGGAGTAGCGGGTTCTAATGAGCAGTTCTTA.

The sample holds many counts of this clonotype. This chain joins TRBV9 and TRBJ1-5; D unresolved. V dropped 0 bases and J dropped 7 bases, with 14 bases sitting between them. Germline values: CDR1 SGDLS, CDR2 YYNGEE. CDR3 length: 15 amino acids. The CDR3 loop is CASSVEGSPNQPQHF. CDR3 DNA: TGTGCCAGCAGCGTAGAGGGCTCCCCTAACCAGCCCCAGCATTTT.

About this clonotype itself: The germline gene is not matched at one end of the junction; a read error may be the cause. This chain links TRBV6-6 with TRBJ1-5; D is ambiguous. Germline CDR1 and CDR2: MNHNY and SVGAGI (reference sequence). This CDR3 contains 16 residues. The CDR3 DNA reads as TGTGTCAGCAGTTACCGAGTAGAGTATAGCAATCAGCCCCAGCATTTT. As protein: CVSSYRVEYSNQPQHF.

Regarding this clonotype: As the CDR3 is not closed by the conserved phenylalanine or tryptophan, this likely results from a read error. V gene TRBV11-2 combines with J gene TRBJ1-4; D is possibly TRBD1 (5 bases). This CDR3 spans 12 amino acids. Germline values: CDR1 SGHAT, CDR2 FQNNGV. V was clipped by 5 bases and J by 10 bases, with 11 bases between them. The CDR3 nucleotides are TGTGCCAGCAGCCCATGGGGCGGAAAACTGTTTATT. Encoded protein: CASSPWGGKLFI.

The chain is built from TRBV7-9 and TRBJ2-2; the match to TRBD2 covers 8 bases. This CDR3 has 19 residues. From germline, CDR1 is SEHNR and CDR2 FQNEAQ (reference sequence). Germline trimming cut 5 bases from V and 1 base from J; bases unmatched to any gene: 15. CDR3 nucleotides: TGTGCCAGCAGCCAACTAACCAAACTAGCGGAGGTGAACACCGGGGAGCTGTTTTTT. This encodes CASSQLTKLAEVNTGELFF.

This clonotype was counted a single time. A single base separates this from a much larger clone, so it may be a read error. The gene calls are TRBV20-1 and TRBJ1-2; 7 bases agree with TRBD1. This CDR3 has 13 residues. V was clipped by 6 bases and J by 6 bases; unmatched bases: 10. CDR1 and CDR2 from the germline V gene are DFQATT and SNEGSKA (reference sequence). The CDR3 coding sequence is TGCAGTGCCACACCAGGACAGGTAGATGGCTACACCTTC. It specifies CSATPGQVDGYTF.

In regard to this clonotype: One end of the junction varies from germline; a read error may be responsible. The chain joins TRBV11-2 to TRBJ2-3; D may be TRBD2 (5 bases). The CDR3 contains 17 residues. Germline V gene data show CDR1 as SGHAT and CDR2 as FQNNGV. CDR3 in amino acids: CASSLAMGRRSSDTQYF. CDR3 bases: TGTGCCAGCAGCTTAGCAATGGGGAGAAGGAGCTCAGATACACAGTATTTT.

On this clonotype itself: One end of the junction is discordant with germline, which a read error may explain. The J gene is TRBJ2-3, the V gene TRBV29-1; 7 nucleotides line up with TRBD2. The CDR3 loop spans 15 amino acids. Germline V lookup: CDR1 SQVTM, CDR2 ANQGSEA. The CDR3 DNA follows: TGCAGCGTTATCAGCGGGAAGTGGGCCACAGATATGCAGTATTTT. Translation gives CSVISGKWATDMQYF.

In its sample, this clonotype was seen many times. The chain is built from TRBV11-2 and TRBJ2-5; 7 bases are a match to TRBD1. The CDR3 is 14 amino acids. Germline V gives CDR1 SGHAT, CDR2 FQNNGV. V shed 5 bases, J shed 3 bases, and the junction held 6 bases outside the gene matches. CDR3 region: CASSPTGRKETQYF. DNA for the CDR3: TGTGCCAGCAGCCCGACAGGGCGGAAAGAGACCCAGTACTTC. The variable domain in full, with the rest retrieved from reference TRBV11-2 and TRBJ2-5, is EAGVAQSPRYKIIEKRQSVAFWCNPISGHATLYWYQQILGQGPKLLIQFQNNGVVDDSQLPKDRFSAERLKGVDSTLKIQPAKLEDSAVYLCASSPTGRKETQYFGPGTRLLVL.

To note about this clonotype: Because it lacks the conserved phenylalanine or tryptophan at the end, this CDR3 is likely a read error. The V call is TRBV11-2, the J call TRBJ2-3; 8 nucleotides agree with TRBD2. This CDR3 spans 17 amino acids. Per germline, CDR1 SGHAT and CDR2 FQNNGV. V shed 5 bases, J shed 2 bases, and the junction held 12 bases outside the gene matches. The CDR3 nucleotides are TGTGCCAGCAGCAACCGAGGGAGCGGGAGCCTCACAGATACGCAGTATTGT. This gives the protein CASSNRGSGSLTDTQYC.

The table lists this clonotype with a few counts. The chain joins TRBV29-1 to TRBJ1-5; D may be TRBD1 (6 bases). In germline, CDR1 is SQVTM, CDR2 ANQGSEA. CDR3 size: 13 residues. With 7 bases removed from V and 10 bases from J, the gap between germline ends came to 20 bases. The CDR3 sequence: CSAVGGPDDPQHF. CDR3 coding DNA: TGCAGCGCGGTGGGGGGCCCAGACGATCCCCAGCATTTT.

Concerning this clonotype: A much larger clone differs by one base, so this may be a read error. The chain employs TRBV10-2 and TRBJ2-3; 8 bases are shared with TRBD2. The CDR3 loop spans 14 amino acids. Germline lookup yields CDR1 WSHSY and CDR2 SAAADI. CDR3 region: CASNGTSGTDTQYF. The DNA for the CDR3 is TGCGCCAGCAATGGTACTAGCGGCACGGATACGCAGTATTTT.

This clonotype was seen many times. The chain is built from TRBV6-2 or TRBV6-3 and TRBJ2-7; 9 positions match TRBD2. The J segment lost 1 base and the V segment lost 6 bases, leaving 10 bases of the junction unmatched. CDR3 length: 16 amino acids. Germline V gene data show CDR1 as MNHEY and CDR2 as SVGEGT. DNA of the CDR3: TGTGCCAGCAGCTTCGCCCTAGCGGGGAATTCCTACGAGCAGTACTTC. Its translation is CASSFALAGNSYEQYF.

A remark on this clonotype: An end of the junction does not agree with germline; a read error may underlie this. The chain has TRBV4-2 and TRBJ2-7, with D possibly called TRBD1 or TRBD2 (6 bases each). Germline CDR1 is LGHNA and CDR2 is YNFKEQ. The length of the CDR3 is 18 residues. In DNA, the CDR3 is TGTGCCAGCAGTCAGGAACACCTAGGAGAGGGGGGACCGCGCGAGCAGTACTTT. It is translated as CASSQEHLGEGGPREQYF.

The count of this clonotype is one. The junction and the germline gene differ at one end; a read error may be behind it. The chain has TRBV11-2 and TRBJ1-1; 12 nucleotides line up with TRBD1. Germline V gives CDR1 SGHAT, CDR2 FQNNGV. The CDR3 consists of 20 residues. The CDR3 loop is CASSARDRGRKRWGNIEAFF. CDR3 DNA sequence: TGTGCCAGCAGCGCTCGGGACAGGGGGCGCAAGAGGTGGGGCAACATTGAAGCTTTCTTT.

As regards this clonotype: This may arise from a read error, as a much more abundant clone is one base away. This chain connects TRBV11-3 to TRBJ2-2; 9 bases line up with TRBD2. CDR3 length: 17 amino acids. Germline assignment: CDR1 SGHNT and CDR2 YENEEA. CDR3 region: CASSLGMLAGNTGVLFF. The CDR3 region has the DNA TGTGCCAGCAGCTTAGGCATGCTAGCGGGAAACACCGGGGTGCTGTTTTTT.

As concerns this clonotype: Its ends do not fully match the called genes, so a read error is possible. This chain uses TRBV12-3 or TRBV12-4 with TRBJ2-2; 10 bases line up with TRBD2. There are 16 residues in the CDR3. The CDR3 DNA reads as TGTGCCACTTCACCCAGCGGGAGGGCTAGCACCGGGGAGTTGTTTTTT. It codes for CATSPSGRASTGELFF.

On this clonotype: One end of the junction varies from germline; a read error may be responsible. The CDR3 region has the DNA TGTGCCTGCAGTTCCGATCCCCAATTGAACACCGGGGAGCTGTTTTTT. Translation: CACSSDPQLNTGELFF. The chain is built from TRBV11-2 and TRBJ2-2, with D unclear. The CDR3 consists of 16 residues. The V gene's germline CDR1 is SGHAT and CDR2 FQNNGV.

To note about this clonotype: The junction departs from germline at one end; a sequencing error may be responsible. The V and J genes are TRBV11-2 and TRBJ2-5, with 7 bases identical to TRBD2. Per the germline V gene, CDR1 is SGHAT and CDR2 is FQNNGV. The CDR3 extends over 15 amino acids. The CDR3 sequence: CAGSPRTRTQETQYF. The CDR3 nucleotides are TGTGCCGGCAGCCCAAGGACTAGGACACAAGAGACCCAGTACTTC. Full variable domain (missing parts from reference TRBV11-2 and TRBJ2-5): EAGVAQSPRYKIIEKRQSVAFWCNPISGHATLYWYQQILGQGPKLLIQFQNNGVVDDSQLPKDRFSAERLKGVDSTLKIQPAKLEDSAVYLCAGSPRTRTQETQYFGPGTRLLVL.

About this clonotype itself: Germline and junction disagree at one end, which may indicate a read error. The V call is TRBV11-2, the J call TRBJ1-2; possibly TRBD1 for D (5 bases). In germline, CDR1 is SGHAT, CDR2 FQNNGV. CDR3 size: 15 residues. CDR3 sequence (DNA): TGTGCCAACAGCTTAGATGGGATAGCAGGGAGAGGTTACACCTTC. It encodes CANSLDGIAGRGYTF.

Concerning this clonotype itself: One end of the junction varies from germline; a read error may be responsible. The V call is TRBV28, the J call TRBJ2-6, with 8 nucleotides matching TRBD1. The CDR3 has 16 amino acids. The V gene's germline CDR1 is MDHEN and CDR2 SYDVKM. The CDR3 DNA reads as TGTGCCAGCACGGACAGGGCCTTCACTGGGGCCAACGTCATGAATTTC. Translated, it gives CASTDRAFTGANVMNF.

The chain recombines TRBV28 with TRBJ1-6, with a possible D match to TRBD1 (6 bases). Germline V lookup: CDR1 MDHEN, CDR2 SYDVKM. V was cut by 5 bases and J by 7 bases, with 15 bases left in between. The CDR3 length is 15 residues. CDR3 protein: CASSQGTPYNSPLHF. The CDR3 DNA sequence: TGTGCCAGCAGTCAAGGGACACCATACAATTCACCCCTCCACTTT.